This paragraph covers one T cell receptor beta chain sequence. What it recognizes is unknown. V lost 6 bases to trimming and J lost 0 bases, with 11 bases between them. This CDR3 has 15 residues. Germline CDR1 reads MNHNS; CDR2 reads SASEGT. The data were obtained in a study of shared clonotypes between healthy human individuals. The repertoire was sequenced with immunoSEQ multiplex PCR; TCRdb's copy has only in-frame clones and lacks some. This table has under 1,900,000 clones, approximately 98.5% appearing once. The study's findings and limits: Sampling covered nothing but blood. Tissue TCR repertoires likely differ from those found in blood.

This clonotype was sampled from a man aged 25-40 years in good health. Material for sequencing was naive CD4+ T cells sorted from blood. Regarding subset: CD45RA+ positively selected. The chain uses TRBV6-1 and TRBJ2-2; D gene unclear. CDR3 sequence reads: CASRAHWTNTGELFF. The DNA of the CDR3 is TGTGCCAGCAGGGCTCATTGGACGAACACCGGGGAGCTGTTTTTT.